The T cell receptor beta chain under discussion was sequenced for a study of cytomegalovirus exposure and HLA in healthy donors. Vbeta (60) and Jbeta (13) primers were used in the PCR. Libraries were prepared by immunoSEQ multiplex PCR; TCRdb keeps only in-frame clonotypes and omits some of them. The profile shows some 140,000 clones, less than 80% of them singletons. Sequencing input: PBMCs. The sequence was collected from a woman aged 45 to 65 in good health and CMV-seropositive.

CDR3 in DNA: TGTGCCTGGAATAAGGGAGGCTATGGCTACACCTTC. Translated: CAWNKGGYGYTF. The rearrangement joins TRBV30 to TRBJ1-2, with unresolved D. V was shortened by 4 bases and J by 4 bases, with 10 bases between the two germline ends. Germline V lookup: CDR1 GTSNPN, CDR2 SVGIG (reference sequence). This CDR3 is 12 amino acids long.